This T cell receptor (beta chain) was recovered during a study of blood T cell repertoires in COVID-19. Across the study: The cDNA or gDNA used as material had been derived from T cells, B-cell-depleted T cells, or PBMCs.

Using immunoSEQ multiplex PCR, the repertoire was profiled, and TCRdb retains in-frame clones only, with some absent. The table has hundreds of thousands of clones, approximately 80% seen once. Trimming cost V 1 base and J 5 bases, with 20 bases left between them. Germline V CDR1 and CDR2: SGHTA, FQGNSA. This CDR3 has 17 amino acids. The chain combines TRBV7-2 with TRBJ2-5, with D tentatively TRBD1 (6 bases). The sequenced sample was peripheral blood. The sequence was obtained from a woman aged 40-49 years with active or convalescent COVID-19. The CDR3 is CASSLVGGDYPRETQYF. The DNA for the CDR3 is TGTGCCAGCAGCTTAGTAGGGGGAGACTACCCCAGGGAGACCCAGTACTTC.